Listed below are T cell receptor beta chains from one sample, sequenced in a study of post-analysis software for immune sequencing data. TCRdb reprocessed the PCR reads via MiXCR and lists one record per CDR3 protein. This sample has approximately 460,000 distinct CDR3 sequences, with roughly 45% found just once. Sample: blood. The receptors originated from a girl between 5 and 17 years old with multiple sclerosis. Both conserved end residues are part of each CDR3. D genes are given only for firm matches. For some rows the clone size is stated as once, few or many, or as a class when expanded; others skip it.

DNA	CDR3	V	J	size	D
TGTGCCAGCAGATTAGCGGGAGGGAACCACGAGCAGTACTTC	CASRLAGGNHEQYF	TRBV6-5	TRBJ2-7	few	TRBD2
TGTGCCAGCAGTTACTCGAAACAGGGGTTTACTGAAGCTTTCTTT	CASSYSKQGFTEAFF	TRBV6-6	TRBJ1-1	.	TRBD1
TGCGCCAGCAGCCACAATACAGGGACAGGTTCACCCCTCCACTTT	CASSHNTGTGSPLHF	TRBV4-3	TRBJ1-6	.	TRBD1
TGTGCCAGCAGCAAGTCGGCCGGGACACGGAGCGGCTCACCCCTCCACTTT	CASSKSAGTRSGSPLHF	TRBV7-2	TRBJ1-6	few	.
TGCAGTGCGATCTACAGGGGAGGTAATGAGCAGTACTTC	CSAIYRGGNEQYF	TRBV20-1	TRBJ2-7	few	.
TGCAGTGCAAAACAGGGGGCGTTTAACTATGGCTACACCTTC	CSAKQGAFNYGYTF	TRBV20-1	TRBJ1-2	.	TRBD1
TGTGCCATCAGTGAGCTTGGACAGGGCGACAACAATGAGCAGTTCTTC	CAISELGQGDNNEQFF	TRBV10-3	TRBJ2-1	.	TRBD1
TGTGCCAGCAGTTTAGGGGGGCCGGGGACTAATGAAAAACTGTTTTTT	CASSLGGPGTNEKLFF	TRBV12-3/TRBV12-4	TRBJ1-4	.	.
TGTGCCAGCAGTCCCTTGTGGGGAATGGAAGCTTTCTTT	CASSPLWGMEAFF	TRBV9	TRBJ1-1	.	.
TGTGCCAGCAGCTCAGTAGCGGGAGGAGGGTCCAATGAGCAGTTCTTC	CASSSVAGGGSNEQFF	TRBV7-3	TRBJ2-1	.	TRBD2
TGCGCCAGCAGCCAGGCAGCGCTGCATGAGCAGTTCTTC	CASSQAALHEQFF	TRBV4-3	TRBJ2-1	.	.
TGCAGCGTCGGACAGGGAGGAAGTAACTATGGCTACACCTTC	CSVGQGGSNYGYTF	TRBV29-1	TRBJ1-2	.	TRBD1
TGCGCCAGCGGCCAAGATCGAGCCCGGGACGGACCTGGCTACACCTTC	CASGQDRARDGPGYTF	TRBV4-1	TRBJ1-2	.	.
TGTGCCAGCAGTCCACGACAGGGGGCAGGCTACGAGCAGTACTTC	CASSPRQGAGYEQYF	TRBV27	TRBJ2-7	few	TRBD1
TGCAGTGCTAGAGTTGCAGGGGGCTCCTACGAGCAGTACTTC	CSARVAGGSYEQYF	TRBV20-1	TRBJ2-7	.	TRBD1
TGTGCCAGCAGTTTGACTAGCCCGAGCTCCTACGAGCAGTACTTC	CASSLTSPSSYEQYF	TRBV27	TRBJ2-7	.	TRBD2
TGTGCCAGCAGCCCTCAAGGGCAGTTCGACACTGAAGCTTTCTTT	CASSPQGQFDTEAFF	TRBV7-3	TRBJ1-1	.	.
TGCGCCAGCAGCTCTACAGGGGTTGGCACAGATGCGCAGTATTTT	CASSSTGVGTDAQYF	TRBV5-1	TRBJ2-3	.	TRBD1
TGTGCCAGCAGTTTAAACCCAAGCTCTGGAAACACCATATATTTT	CASSLNPSSGNTIYF	TRBV28	TRBJ1-3	.	.
TGTGCCAGCAGCGCTAAGGGGTTTGCCGAGCAGTACTTC	CASSAKGFAEQYF	TRBV7-9	TRBJ2-7	.	.
TGTGCCAGCAGCCAGGGGAGCGGGAGTCTCCACAATGAGCAGTACTTC	CASSQGSGSLHNEQYF	TRBV5-6	TRBJ2-5	once	TRBD2
TGCGCCAGCAGCCAACAGGGTACCTATGCTTTCTTT	CASSQQGTYAFF	TRBV5-1	TRBJ1-1	.	.
TGTGCCAGCAGCTTGACTAGCGGGAGGGATTTGCGGACCCAGTACTTC	CASSLTSGRDLRTQYF	TRBV7-9	TRBJ2-5	.	TRBD2
TGCGCCGGCAGGGCCGGGACTCTCTTCCACAATGAGCAGTTCTTC	CAGRAGTLFHNEQFF	TRBV28	TRBJ2-1	.	.
TGTGCCAGCAGCTCGGGACAGGGGGCGTTATCGCTGTTCTTC	CASSSGQGALSLFF	TRBV7-2	TRBJ2-1	few	TRBD1
TGTGCCAGCAGACCCACGGTCGGGGATAGCAATCAGCCCCAGCATTTT	CASRPTVGDSNQPQHF	TRBV6-1	TRBJ1-5	.	.
TGTGCCAGCAGCGGAACCGGGACAGCCTACGAGCAGTACTTC	CASSGTGTAYEQYF	TRBV9	TRBJ2-7	.	TRBD1
TGTGCCAGCAGCTTAGGTATGATCGGAGATTCCTACGAGCAGTACTTC	CASSLGMIGDSYEQYF	TRBV11-1	TRBJ2-7	few	.
TGCGCCAGCAGCTTGGGCGGGGCGTATAATTCACCCCTCCACTTT	CASSLGGAYNSPLHF	TRBV5-1	TRBJ1-6	few	.
TGTGCCAGCACCGTAGGAGGGACCTACAATGAGCAGTTCTTC	CASTVGGTYNEQFF	TRBV9	TRBJ2-1	.	.
TGCAGTATCCGCAGGGGGCAAGCCAAAAACATTCAGTACTTC	CSIRRGQAKNIQYF	TRBV20-1	TRBJ2-4	.	TRBD1
TGTGCCAGCAGCGGGCCCCCTGGACCAACCTACGAGCAGTACTTC	CASSGPPGPTYEQYF	TRBV9	TRBJ2-7	.	.
TGTGCCAGCAGTCCGGGGGGCTACTACAATGAGCAGTTCTTC	CASSPGGYYNEQFF	TRBV12-3/TRBV12-4	TRBJ2-1	.	.
TGTGCCAGCAGCTTAGCGGGGATACTCACAGATACGCAGTATTTT	CASSLAGILTDTQYF	TRBV7-2	TRBJ2-3	.	.
TGTGCCAGCAGCTCCCTACGCGGGGGGAATTACAATGAGCAGTACTTC	CASSSLRGGNYNEQYF	TRBV12-3/TRBV12-4	TRBJ2-7	.	TRBD2
TGTGCCAGCACCGCGACAGGGACCCATGGCTACACCTTC	CASTATGTHGYTF	TRBV12-3/TRBV12-4	TRBJ1-2	few	TRBD1
TGTGCCAGCAGCGCAATTAGCACAGATACGCAGTATTTT	CASSAISTDTQYF	TRBV7-9	TRBJ2-3	few	.
TGCAGCGTTGAGTCCAGGGGAGGTGGCTACACCTTC	CSVESRGGGYTF	TRBV29-1	TRBJ1-2	.	.
TGTGCCAGCAGCACCCGGGACGGGCAGACCCAGTACTTC	CASSTRDGQTQYF	TRBV7-2	TRBJ2-5	few	.
TGCAGCGTGGGGACAAGAGCAACCAAAAACATTCAGTACTTC	CSVGTRATKNIQYF	TRBV29-1	TRBJ2-4	few	.